This passage covers 24 T cell receptor beta chains from one sample sequenced in a study of human T cells and chemical hapten exposure. Described time point: patch test 2, 6 weeks after DPC sensitization. The treatment is: therapeutic diphenylcyclopropenone sensitization with weekly scalp DPC. TCRdb ran MiXCR on the RACE reads and lists one entry per CDR3 protein. The sample contains a few hundred thousand distinct CDR3 sequences, about 6.9% of which appear only once. The material was whole blood, obtained in connection with sensitization to the hapten diphenylcyclopropenone (DPC). These TCRs come from a young woman with alopecia areata. Some clones in this sample may be carry-over from other donors' samples.

This clonotype has a count of ten or more. The rearrangement joins TRBV3-1 to TRBJ1-1; possible D gene TRBD1, 6 bases. Trimming took 4 bases from V and 0 from J, leaving 24 bases between them. Germline V CDR1 and CDR2: LGHDT, YNNKEL (reference sequence). The length of the CDR3 is 19 residues. CDR3 DNA sequence: TGTGCCAGCAGCCCCCCCTCGGGGGCCTCCTTACTATTGAACACTGAAGCTTTCTTT. This codes for CASSPPSGASLLLNTEAFF.

The V call is TRBV6-5, the J call TRBJ1-1; 7 positions match TRBD1. Germline trimming cut 2 bases from V and 4 bases from J; bases unmatched to any gene: 10. This CDR3 has 16 amino acids. CDR1 and CDR2 (germline): MNHEY, SVGAGI. The CDR3 coding sequence is TGTGCCAGCAGTTACGGTCCAGGGGGGACGACCACTGAAGCTTTCTTT. It yields the protein CASSYGPGGTTTEAFF.

The chain links TRBV28 to TRBJ2-7; D uncertain. Germline CDR1 and CDR2: MDHEN and SYDVKM. This CDR3 has 14 amino acids. Trimming stripped 3 bases from V and 0 bases from J, with 9 bases between. The CDR3 DNA follows: TGTGCCAGCAGTTTGGTGTTACTCTCCTACGAGCAGTACTTC. Amino acids: CASSLVLLSYEQYF.

V gene TRBV4-1 combines with J gene TRBJ2-3; 9 bases align to TRBD2. This CDR3 has 14 amino acids. The trim removed 1 base at V and 6 bases at J, leaving 2 bases unmatched. CDR1 MGHRA and CDR2 YSYEKL come from the germline V gene. The CDR3 region has the DNA TGCGCCAGCAGCCAAGGGCTAGCGGGGGATACGCAGTATTTT. Residues: CASSQGLAGDTQYF.

V usage is TRBV6-2 or TRBV6-3 and J usage is TRBJ2-1; TRBD2 matches at 12 bases. The CDR3 runs to 14 residues. The germline gives CDR1 MNHEY, CDR2 SVGEGT. J was trimmed by 10 bases and V by 2 bases; bases with no gene match: 3. The CDR3 DNA reads as TGTGCCAGCAGTTACCGACTAGCGGGGGAAGAGCAGTTCTTC. This translates into CASSYRLAGEEQFF.

This clonotype was detected only a few times. The chain employs TRBV7-3 and TRBJ2-1; D may be TRBD2 (6 bases). V was trimmed by 5 bases and J by 0 bases, leaving 14 bases between them. The CDR3 consists of 16 residues. Germline V gives CDR1 SGHTA, CDR2 FQGTGA. CDR3 loop: CASSLIGGISYNEQFF. As DNA, the CDR3 is TGTGCCAGCAGCCTAATTGGGGGGATCTCCTACAATGAGCAGTTCTTC.

In its sample, this clonotype was seen a few times. The chain joins TRBV7-2 to TRBJ2-2; 10 positions agree with TRBD1. The CDR3 loop spans 15 amino acids. Germline CDR1 SGHTA, CDR2 FQGNSA. J lost 7 bases, V lost 2 bases, and 4 bases had no gene match. CDR3 DNA sequence: TGTGCCAGCAGCTTAAAGACAGGGGGCAACGGGGAGCTGTTTTTT. As protein: CASSLKTGGNGELFF.

The sample holds many counts of this clonotype. J is TRBJ1-4 and V is TRBV7-9; D remains ambiguous. Trimming removed 2 bases from V and 8 bases from J, with 3 bases in between. The CDR3 spans 11 residues. Germline CDR1 SEHNR, CDR2 FQNEAQ (reference sequence). The CDR3 region is CASSLMEKLFF. CDR3 in DNA: TGTGCCAGCAGCTTAATGGAAAAACTGTTTTTT.

This clonotype was found many times. The J gene is TRBJ1-1, the V gene TRBV18; D possibly corresponds to TRBD1 (5 bases). CDR3 length equals 16 residues. Germline V gives CDR1 KGHSH, CDR2 LQKENI. V lost 3 bases, J lost 1 base, and 15 bases lay in between. DNA for the CDR3: TGTGCCAGCTCACCCGGGACGGGGGGGAGGAACACTGAAGCTTTCTTT. This gives the protein CASSPGTGGRNTEAFF.

The V and J genes are TRBV5-5 and TRBJ2-7; 10 bases agree with TRBD1. CDR1 is SGHKS, CDR2 YYEKEE, per germline (reference sequence). V shed 4 bases, J shed 5 bases, and the junction held 9 bases outside the gene matches. The CDR3 runs 15 residues. The CDR3 DNA reads TGTGCCAGCAGCCCAGGGACAGGGGTTAGTCACGAGCAGTACTTC. Protein product: CASSPGTGVSHEQYF.

This clonotype was recorded many times. The J gene is TRBJ1-5, the V gene TRBV6-2 or TRBV6-3; 7 nucleotides agree with TRBD1. This CDR3 is 15 amino acids long. Trimming removed 1 base from V and 7 bases from J; junction bases left unmatched: 7. Germline V gives CDR1 MNHEY, CDR2 SVGEGT. The CDR3 loop reads CASSYWTGDKQPQHF. As DNA, the CDR3 is TGTGCCAGCAGTTACTGGACAGGTGACAAGCAGCCCCAGCATTTT.

This chain joins TRBV5-5 and TRBJ2-3; the match to TRBD1 covers 10 bases. The CDR3 length is 20 residues. From germline, CDR1 is SGHKS and CDR2 YYEKEE (reference sequence). Trimming took 5 bases from V and 3 from J; bases not matched to a gene: 21. This CDR3 reads CASRFSVLLRDRGRTDTQYF. CDR3 DNA: TGTGCCAGCAGATTTTCGGTCCTGCTCCGGGACAGGGGTAGAACAGATACGCAGTATTTT.

V and J are TRBV27 and TRBJ1-1; D may be TRBD1 (5 bases). The CDR3 contains 14 residues. Germline V gene lookup returns CDR1 MNHEY and CDR2 SMNVEV (reference sequence). Trimming removed 7 bases from V and 0 bases from J, with 12 bases in between. The CDR3 region is CASMQGEMNTEAFF. The CDR3 DNA reads as TGTGCCAGCATGCAGGGAGAGATGAACACTGAAGCTTTCTTT.

The chain recombines TRBV20-1 with TRBJ1-5, with a weak D call TRBD1 (6 bases). Germline values: CDR1 DFQATT, CDR2 SNEGSKA (reference sequence). This CDR3 spans 13 amino acids. V lost 3 bases, J lost 4 bases, and 10 bases lay in between. The CDR3 loop is CSASHRANQPQHF. CDR3 nucleotide sequence: TGCAGTGCTAGCCACAGGGCAAATCAGCCCCAGCATTTT.

This clonotype showed up just a few times. The chain has TRBV5-1 and TRBJ2-5, with TRBD2 matching 7 bases. Germline trimming cut 6 bases from V and 0 bases from J; bases unmatched to any gene: 2. CDR3 size: 13 residues. Germline V gene lookup returns CDR1 SGHRS and CDR2 YFSETQ. The chain's CDR3 is CASTGTNQETQYF. The CDR3, as DNA: TGCGCCAGCACCGGGACTAACCAAGAGACCCAGTACTTC. Filled out from reference TRBV5-1 and TRBJ2-5, the complete variable domain reads KAGVTQTPRYLIKTRGQQVTLSCSPISGHRSVSWYQQTPGQGLQFLFEYFSETQRNKGNFPGRFSGRQFSNSRSEMNVSTLELGDSALYLCASTGTNQETQYFGPGTRLLVL.

Only a few counts were recorded for this clonotype. The rearrangement links TRBV7-9 to TRBJ1-1; perhaps TRBD1 as D (6 bases). The CDR3 runs to 14 residues. Germline V gene sequence: CDR1 SEHNR, CDR2 FQNEAQ (reference sequence). V dropped 5 bases and J dropped 7 bases, with 17 bases sitting between them. The CDR3 nucleotides are TGTGCCAGCAGCGATAACACCGAACAGGGTGAAGCTTTCTTT. This gives the protein CASSDNTEQGEAFF.

This clonotype was counted only a few times. The chain couples TRBV18 to TRBJ2-5, with D unresolved. Germline loops: CDR1 KGHSH, CDR2 LQKENI. V was trimmed by 0 bases and J by 3 bases, leaving 11 bases between them. The CDR3 is 15 amino acids. The DNA for the CDR3 is TGTGCCAGCTCACCACCGAGTAAAATGAAAGAGACCCAGTACTTC. This gives the protein CASSPPSKMKETQYF.

This clonotype came up a few times. This chain links TRBV24-1 with TRBJ1-2; D not certain. The CDR3 has 13 residues. V lost 6 bases to trimming and J lost 4 bases, with 11 bases between them. Germline V gives CDR1 KGHDR, CDR2 SFDVKD. CDR3 DNA: TGTGCCACCAGTCCGGGGTTTCTCTATGGCTACACCTTC. The encoded protein is CATSPGFLYGYTF.

This clonotype was recorded many times. This chain links TRBV5-1 with TRBJ2-7; a weak D match, TRBD1 (5 bases). Germline V CDR1 and CDR2: SGHRS, YFSETQ. Trimming removed 4 bases at V and 2 bases at J, with 10 bases between. The CDR3 has 13 amino acids. The CDR3 spells CASSGDSTYEQYF. Here the CDR3 DNA reads TGCGCCAGCAGCGGAGACAGCACCTACGAGCAGTACTTC.

The V call is TRBV9, the J call TRBJ2-3, with a tentative D call TRBD2 (6 bases). V was pared by 0 bases and J by 6 bases, with 17 bases between. The CDR3 runs to 16 residues. Germline lookup yields CDR1 SGDLS and CDR2 YYNGEE. CDR3 in amino acids: CASSVAGDYAGDTQYF. The DNA for the CDR3 is TGTGCCAGCAGCGTAGCGGGGGATTACGCGGGGGATACGCAGTATTTT. The whole variable domain, remainder taken from reference TRBV9 and TRBJ2-3, is DSGVTQTPKHLITATGQRVTLRCSPRSGDLSVYWYQQSLDQGLQFLIQYYNGEERAKGNILERFSAQQFPDLHSELNLSSLELGDSALYFCASSVAGDYAGDTQYFGPGTRLTVL.

This clonotype was counted between two and nine times. J is TRBJ2-7 and V is TRBV4-3; D may be TRBD1 (8 bases). From germline, CDR1 is LGHNA and CDR2 YSLEER. The CDR3 consists of 14 residues. The ends were cut back, 4 bases at V and 5 bases at J, with 15 bases in the middle. CDR3 in DNA: TGCGCCAGCAGCCCTCGACAGGGGAGGGACGAGCAGTACTTC. This encodes CASSPRQGRDEQYF.

CDR3 loop: CASSQGGGTANYGYTF. The CDR3 nucleotides read TGTGCCAGCAGCCAAGGGGGAGGGACAGCTAACTATGGCTACACCTTC. This sequence joins TRBV3-1 and TRBJ1-2; TRBD1 agrees at 7 bases. After removal of 1 base from V and 0 bases from J, the junction contained 5 bases not matched to a gene. The germline V gene has CDR1 LGHDT and CDR2 YNNKEL (reference sequence). The CDR3 length is 16 residues.

This clonotype was seen repeatedly, ten times or more. V and J are TRBV29-1 and TRBJ1-5, with TRBD1 as a possible D gene (5 bases). CDR1 is SQVTM, CDR2 ANQGSEA, per germline. Trimming stripped 4 bases from V and 1 base from J, with 11 bases between. The CDR3 is 14 amino acids. This CDR3 reads CSVAAGPSNQPQHF. CDR3 nucleotide sequence: TGCAGCGTTGCGGCAGGGCCGAGCAATCAGCCCCAGCATTTT.

The sample holds many counts of this clonotype. The V and J genes are TRBV20-1 and TRBJ1-6, with D possibly TRBD1 on 5 matching bases. The ends were cut back, 5 bases at V and 6 bases at J, with 11 bases in the middle. CDR1 DFQATT and CDR2 SNEGSKA come from the germline V gene (reference sequence). CDR3 length: 13 residues. The CDR3 is CSAGWGINSPLHF. CDR3 coding DNA: TGCAGTGCTGGGTGGGGCATTAATTCACCCCTCCACTTT.